This TCR beta chain derives from a study of cytotoxic CD8 clonotypes in ibrutinib-treated CLL. The V gene's germline CDR1 is MNHNY and CDR2 SVGAGI (reference sequence). CDR3 length: 11 amino acids. The V end was cut by 11 bases, the J end by 6 bases, with 14 bases between. TCRdb keeps only in-frame clones here, not all; method: immunoSEQ multiplex PCR. Of approximately 48,000 clones in the sample, around half were seen once. The sequence derives from a human donor with chronic lymphocytic leukemia. The sample was PBMCs, taken after 12 months of ibrutinib treatment. V usage is TRBV6-6 and J usage is TRBJ2-7; D is possibly TRBD2 (6 bases). CDR3 loop: CAARGLGEQYF. In DNA, the CDR3 is TGTGCCGCGCGGGGCTTGGGCGAGCAGTACTTC.